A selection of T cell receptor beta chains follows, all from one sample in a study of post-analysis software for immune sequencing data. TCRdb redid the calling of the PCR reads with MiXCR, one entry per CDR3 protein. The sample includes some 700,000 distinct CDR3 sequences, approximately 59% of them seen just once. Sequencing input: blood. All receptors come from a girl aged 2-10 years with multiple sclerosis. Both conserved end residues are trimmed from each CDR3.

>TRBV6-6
ASSYEGRNQPQH
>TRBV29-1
SARVQENYEQY
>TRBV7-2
ASSLGGTGNTGELF
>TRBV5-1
ASSPTPTSGSLDEQF
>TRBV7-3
ASSLDGEETQY
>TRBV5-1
ASSTRTGKVPRYEQY
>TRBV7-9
ATNHGGRPRVDQIYEQY
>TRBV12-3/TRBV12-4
ASTLGTGPPDTQY
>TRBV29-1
SALDGNQETQY
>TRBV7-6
ASSLARGQAGNEQF
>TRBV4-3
ASSQDQGGGGRQETQY
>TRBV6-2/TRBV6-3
ASSHRDRGYEQY
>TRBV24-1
ATSDLLRGTDTQY
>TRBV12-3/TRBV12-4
ASSLAAGAETQY
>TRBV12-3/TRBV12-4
ASSRRTVGSWGYT
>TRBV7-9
ASSPWLAGGSIQETQY
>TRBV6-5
ASSFPDRFNEQF
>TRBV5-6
ASRKYAAESTDTQY
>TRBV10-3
AIREREWDNEQF
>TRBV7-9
ASSLQGTSGRVPNEQF
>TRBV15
ATSGRNQETQY
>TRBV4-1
ASSQEPSGSGETQY
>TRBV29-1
SVEPRHDRDGYT
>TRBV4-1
ASSQVSGPKY
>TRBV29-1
SVEDMVDERY
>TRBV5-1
ASSPLLDRGNEQF
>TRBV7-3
ASSLNVKGHNEQF
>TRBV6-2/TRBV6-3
ASLDGAGGNYGYT
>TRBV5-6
ASSGPRGPLH
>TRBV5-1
ASSATSGSFYEQY
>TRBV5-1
ASSFTGGTDEQY
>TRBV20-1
SARDLPVEGRAF
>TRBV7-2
ASSLDGEEYNEQF
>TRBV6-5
ASSTASGRSYNEQF
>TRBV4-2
ASSQELVAADIQY
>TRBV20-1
SARRGGGEETQY
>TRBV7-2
ASSPTGGATETQY
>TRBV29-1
SESRDTTYGYT
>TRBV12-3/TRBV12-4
ASSFRGANQPQH
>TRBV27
ARTGGQETQY
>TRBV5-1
ASSLDTGRGDTEAF
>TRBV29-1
SVAGGGGGYT
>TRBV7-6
ASSLEGRAGTDTQY
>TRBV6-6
ASSYMRGITDTQY
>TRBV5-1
ASSFSAKTSSYNSPLH
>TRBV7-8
ASTQGQYNEQF
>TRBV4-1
ASSWGQHQETQY
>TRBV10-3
AISPSTGLGIGAKNIQY
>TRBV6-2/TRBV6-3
ASSFTGEAEQF
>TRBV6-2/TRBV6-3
ASSPDRGRLTEAF
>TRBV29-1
SAWSLGRDHGYT
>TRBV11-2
ASSAEGLDVDTQY
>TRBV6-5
ASSSPYGDYEQY